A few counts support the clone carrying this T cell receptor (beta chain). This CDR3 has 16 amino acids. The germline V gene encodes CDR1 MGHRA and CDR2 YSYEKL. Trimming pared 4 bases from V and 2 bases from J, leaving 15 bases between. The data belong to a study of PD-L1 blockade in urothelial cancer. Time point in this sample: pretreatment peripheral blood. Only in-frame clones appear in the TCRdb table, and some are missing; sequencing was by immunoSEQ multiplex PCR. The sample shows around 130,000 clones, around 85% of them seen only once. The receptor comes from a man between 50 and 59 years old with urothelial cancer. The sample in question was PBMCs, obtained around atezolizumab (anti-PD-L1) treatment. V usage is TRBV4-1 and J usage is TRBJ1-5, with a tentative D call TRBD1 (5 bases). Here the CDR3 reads CASSPGRVSGNQPQHF. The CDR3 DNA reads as TGCGCCAGCAGCCCAGGCAGGGTGTCAGGCAATCAGCCCCAGCATTTT.